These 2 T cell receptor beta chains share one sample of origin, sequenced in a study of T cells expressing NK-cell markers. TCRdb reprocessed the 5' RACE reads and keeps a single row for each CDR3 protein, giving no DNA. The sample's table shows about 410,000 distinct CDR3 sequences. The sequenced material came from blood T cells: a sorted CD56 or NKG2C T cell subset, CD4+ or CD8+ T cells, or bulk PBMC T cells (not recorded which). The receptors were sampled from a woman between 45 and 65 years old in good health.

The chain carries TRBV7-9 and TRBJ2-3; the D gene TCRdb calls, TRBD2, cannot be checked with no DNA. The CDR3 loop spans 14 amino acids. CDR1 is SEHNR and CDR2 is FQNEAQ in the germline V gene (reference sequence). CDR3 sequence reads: CASSPRLVADTQYF.

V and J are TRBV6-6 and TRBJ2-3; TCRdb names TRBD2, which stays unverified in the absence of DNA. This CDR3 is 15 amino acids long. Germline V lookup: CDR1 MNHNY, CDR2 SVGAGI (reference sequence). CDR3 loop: CASSYASGIADTQYF.